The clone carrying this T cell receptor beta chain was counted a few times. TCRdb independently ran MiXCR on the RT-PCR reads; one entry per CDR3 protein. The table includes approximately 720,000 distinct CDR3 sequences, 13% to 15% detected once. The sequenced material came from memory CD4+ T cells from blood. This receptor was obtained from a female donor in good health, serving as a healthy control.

The CDR3 loop reads CAISEGSGGLAETQYF. The CDR3, as DNA: TGTGCCATCAGTGAGGGTAGCGGGGGGCTAGCAGAGACCCAGTACTTC. This rearrangement joins TRBV10-3 to TRBJ2-5; 10 positions agree with TRBD2. Per the germline V gene, CDR1 is ENHRY and CDR2 is SYGVKD. After removal of 2 bases from V and 4 bases from J, the junction contained 7 bases not matched to a gene. The length of the CDR3 is 16 residues.